One and the same sample provided the 31 T cell receptor beta chains below, sequenced in a study of blood T cell repertoires in COVID-19. Generated by immunoSEQ multiplex PCR, the TCRdb table keeps only in-frame clones and is missing some. This sample carries a few hundred thousand clones, 75% to 90% of them seen once, and the ten largest clones take 6.5% to 8.5%. Sequencing input: PBMCs or T cells enriched from blood (not recorded which). The source of these receptors is a woman between 55 and 75 years old who had recovered from COVID-19.

The chain recombines TRBV2 with TRBJ1-5; possibly TRBD1 for D (6 bases). CDR3 size: 13 residues. Germline values: CDR1 SNHLY, CDR2 FYNNEI. Between the trimmed V and J ends, which lost 11 bases and 4 bases, there was a span of 15 bases. The CDR3 DNA follows: TGTGCCTGCGGACAGAATACTAATCAGCCCCAGCATTTT. Amino acids: CACGQNTNQPQHF.

The chain joins TRBV11-2 to TRBJ1-6; TRBD1 matches at 8 bases. This CDR3 has 17 residues. Losses at the gene ends were 2 bases for V and 5 bases for J; bases not matched to a gene: 8. Germline V CDR1 and CDR2: SGHAT, FQNNGV. The CDR3 loop is CASSLWTGQINNSPLHF. The CDR3 bases are TGTGCCAGCAGCTTATGGACAGGGCAAATAAATAATTCACCCCTCCACTTT. The complete variable domain, with remaining parts taken from reference TRBV11-2 and TRBJ1-6, reads EAGVAQSPRYKIIEKRQSVAFWCNPISGHATLYWYQQILGQGPKLLIQFQNNGVVDDSQLPKDRFSAERLKGVDSTLKIQPAKLEDSAVYLCASSLWTGQINNSPLHFGNGTRLTVT.

This clone showed up just once. V and J are TRBV27 and TRBJ2-3; TRBD2 agrees at 10 bases. The CDR3 totals 14 residues. V was pared by 6 bases and J by 1 base, with 1 base of the junction left unmatched. CDR1 is MNHEY, CDR2 SMNVEV, per germline (reference sequence). CDR3 bases: TGTGCCAGCAGGGGGACTAGCGGCACAGATACGCAGTATTTT. Its translation is CASRGTSGTDTQYF.

The chain employs TRBV9 and TRBJ1-2; the match to TRBD1 covers 7 bases. The CDR3 has 15 residues. V shed 4 bases and J 5 bases; nucleotides not matched to a gene: 11. The germline gives CDR1 SGDLS, CDR2 YYNGEE. The CDR3 is CASSLTETGPYGYTF. Written as DNA, the CDR3 is TGTGCCAGCAGCCTCACTGAGACAGGGCCGTATGGCTACACCTTC.

The rearrangement uses TRBV4-1 and TRBJ2-3; 15 bases are a match to TRBD2. The CDR3 is made up of 19 amino acids. Losses at the gene ends were 5 bases for V and 1 base for J; bases not matched to a gene: 10. The germline CDR1 and CDR2 sequences are MGHRA and YSYEKL. CDR3 sequence: CASSYRGLAGGPGTDTQYF. For the CDR3, the DNA is TGCGCCAGCAGCTATCGAGGACTAGCGGGGGGGCCGGGCACAGATACGCAGTATTTT.

The rearrangement uses TRBV5-4 and TRBJ2-7, with D tentatively TRBD1 (7 bases). The germline V gene has CDR1 SGHNT and CDR2 YYREEE (reference sequence). V dropped 0 bases and J dropped 1 base, with 11 bases sitting between them. The CDR3 sequence is 15 residues long. The CDR3 DNA reads TGTGCCAGCAGCTTGGGGCCAGGGGGGTCCTACGAGCAGTACTTC. Encoded protein: CASSLGPGGSYEQYF.

The gene calls are TRBV27 and TRBJ2-1; possible D gene TRBD1, 7 bases. CDR3 size: 15 residues. Germline lookup yields CDR1 MNHEY and CDR2 SMNVEV (reference sequence). Trimming shortened V by 2 bases and J by 4 bases, and 12 bases separated the two germline ends. The CDR3: CASSLGAGGYNEQFF. The CDR3 nucleotides read TGTGCCAGCAGTTTAGGGGCAGGGGGGTACAATGAGCAGTTCTTC.

The chain has TRBV6-4 and TRBJ1-5; no reliable D call. The ends were cut back, 2 bases at V and 7 bases at J, with 3 bases in the middle. The CDR3 covers 11 residues. Germline assignment: CDR1 MRHNA and CDR2 SNTAGT. The CDR3 protein is CASSDVQPQHF. Written as DNA, the CDR3 is TGTGCCAGCAGTGACGTACAGCCCCAGCATTTT.

V and J are TRBV6-5 and TRBJ1-6, with D perhaps matching TRBD1 (5 bases). Germline V gene lookup returns CDR1 MNHEY and CDR2 SVGAGI. Deletions cut 5 bases from V and 8 bases from J, with 13 bases between. The CDR3 has 14 amino acids. The chain's CDR3 is CASSTRQSYSPLHF. CDR3 DNA sequence: TGTGCCAGCAGTACCCGACAGTCTTATTCACCCCTCCACTTT.

The chain links TRBV5-5 to TRBJ2-3; 9 nucleotides match TRBD2. Germline trimming cut 2 bases from V and 2 bases from J; bases unmatched to any gene: 6. Germline lookup yields CDR1 SGHKS and CDR2 YYEKEE (reference sequence). The CDR3 extends over 16 amino acids. CDR3 coding DNA: TGTGCCAGCAGCTTCCCCTTAGCGGGGGTCACAGATACGCAGTATTTT. Protein product: CASSFPLAGVTDTQYF.

The chain joins TRBV29-1 to TRBJ1-1, with a weak D call TRBD1 (6 bases). Germline V gene data show CDR1 as SQVTM and CDR2 as ANQGSEA. The CDR3 length is 13 residues. With 3 bases removed from V and 2 bases from J, the gap between germline ends came to 10 bases. CDR3 in amino acids: CSVDPRGNTEAFF. The CDR3 region has the DNA TGCAGCGTTGACCCCAGGGGAAACACTGAAGCTTTCTTT.

V gene TRBV24-1 combines with J gene TRBJ2-3; D perhaps matches TRBD1 (7 bases). Germline CDR1 KGHDR, CDR2 SFDVKD. The CDR3 sequence is 11 residues long. Deletions cut 6 bases from V and 8 bases from J, with 8 bases between. The CDR3 spells CATSQGGTQYF. The DNA of the CDR3 is TGTGCCACCAGTCAGGGGGGTACGCAGTATTTT.

The rearrangement links TRBV6-5 to TRBJ1-2; possible D gene TRBD1, 5 bases. CDR1 is MNHEY, CDR2 SVGAGI, per germline. The CDR3 has 13 amino acids. Trimming stripped 10 bases from V and 2 bases from J, with 14 bases between. For the CDR3, the DNA is TGTGCCACAACCCGGGACTTGAACTATGGCTACACCTTC. This gives the protein CATTRDLNYGYTF.

The J gene is TRBJ2-2, the V gene TRBV7-9; TRBD1 matches at 7 bases. V lost 5 bases to trimming and J lost 0 bases; unmatched junction nucleotides: 12. The germline V gene encodes CDR1 SEHNR and CDR2 FQNEAQ (reference sequence). The length of the CDR3 is 18 residues. CDR3 nucleotide sequence: TGTGCCAGCAGCCCCTATTTTTGGGGGACAGCGAACACCGGGGAGCTGTTTTTT. It codes for CASSPYFWGTANTGELFF.

The chain recombines TRBV9 with TRBJ2-3; 8 nucleotides agree with TRBD2. Trimming removed 5 bases from V and 3 bases from J; junction bases left unmatched: 5. Looked up from germline, CDR1 is SGDLS and CDR2 is YYNGEE. The CDR3 totals 14 residues. The CDR3 protein is CASSPGTRTDTQYF. The CDR3 nucleotides read TGTGCCAGCAGTCCCGGGACTAGGACAGATACGCAGTATTTT.

This clone has more than one count but fewer than ten. The chain combines TRBV27 with TRBJ2-7, with D maybe TRBD2 (5 bases). Per the germline V gene, CDR1 is MNHEY and CDR2 is SMNVEV (reference sequence). The CDR3 extends over 13 amino acids. V was trimmed by 10 bases and J by 0 bases, leaving 13 bases between them. CDR3 loop: CATRGQSSYEQYF. CDR3 DNA sequence: TGTGCCACCCGCGGGCAGAGCTCCTACGAGCAGTACTTC.

This chain uses TRBV5-1 with TRBJ2-1; 7 bases align to TRBD1. The V segment lost 4 bases and the J segment 4 bases; nucleotides outside the gene matches: 5. Germline V gene sequence: CDR1 SGHRS, CDR2 YFSETQ. This CDR3 region has 14 residues. The CDR3, as DNA: TGCGCCAGCAGCCCGGGACAGTTTTACAATGAGCAGTTCTTC. This gives the protein CASSPGQFYNEQFF.

V usage is TRBV6-5 and J usage is TRBJ1-5, with D tentatively TRBD1 (5 bases). This CDR3 has 13 residues. V shed 6 bases and J shed 0 bases, with 6 bases lying between them. Germline V gene lookup returns CDR1 MNHEY and CDR2 SVGAGI. For the CDR3, the DNA is TGTGCCAGCAGGCAGGGTAGCAATCAGCCCCAGCATTTT. It encodes CASRQGSNQPQHF.

This chain connects TRBV5-1 to TRBJ1-1, with D tentatively TRBD1 (5 bases). This CDR3 has 16 amino acids. The germline CDR1 and CDR2 sequences are SGHRS and YFSETQ. The V gene lost 4 bases and the J gene lost 4 bases, with 20 bases spanning the gap. The CDR3: CASSPGTSEEGTEAFF. The DNA of the CDR3 is TGCGCCAGCAGCCCCGGGACTTCCGAAGAGGGCACTGAAGCTTTCTTT.

The chain couples TRBV19 to TRBJ1-2; 7 nucleotides align to TRBD1. Germline lookup yields CDR1 LNHDA and CDR2 SQIVND (reference sequence). Trimming removed 11 bases from V and 1 base from J; junction bases left unmatched: 10. The CDR3 length is 14 residues. In DNA, the CDR3 is TGTGCCTCACGTAGGGGGCGGAATAACTATGGCTACACCTTC. Residues: CASRRGRNNYGYTF.

This clone was recorded once. This chain connects TRBV28 to TRBJ1-5; TRBD1 matches 7 bases. Germline lookup yields CDR1 MDHEN and CDR2 SYDVKM. The junction had 16 bases not matched to a gene; V was cut back by 7 bases and J by 4 bases. CDR3 length: 17 residues. The DNA for the CDR3 is TGTGCCAGCACCATTCCCGAATGGACAGGAGGAAATCAGCCCCAGCATTTT. Amino acid sequence: CASTIPEWTGGNQPQHF. Looking up the rest from reference TRBV28 and TRBJ1-5 gives the full variable domain: DVKVTQSSRYLVKRTGEKVFLECVQDMDHENMFWYRQDPGLGLRLIYFSYDVKMKEKGDIPEGYSVSREKKERFSLILESASTNQTSMYLCASTIPEWTGGNQPQHFGDGTRLSIL.

The gene calls are TRBV13 and TRBJ1-6, with TRBD1 as a possible D gene (5 bases). Trimming cost V 5 bases and J 5 bases, with 16 bases left between them. The CDR3 runs 16 residues. In germline, CDR1 is PRHDT, CDR2 FYEKMQ (reference sequence). The CDR3 bases are TGTGCCAGCAGCCTACAGGAATTTAAGAATAATTCACCCCTCCACTTT. Translating it yields CASSLQEFKNNSPLHF.

The rearrangement joins TRBV19 to TRBJ2-7; 7 positions agree with TRBD1. Germline V gives CDR1 LNHDA, CDR2 SQIVND (reference sequence). The CDR3 extends over 14 amino acids. The V gene end was trimmed by 2 bases and the J gene end by 2 bases; junction bases not matched to a gene: 3. In DNA, the CDR3 is TGTGCCAGTAGTATAAGGGGGCATACCTACGAGCAGTACTTC. This translates into CASSIRGHTYEQYF.

The chain couples TRBV19 to TRBJ2-6; a weak D match, TRBD1 (6 bases). The CDR3 has 15 amino acids. Looked up from germline, CDR1 is LNHDA and CDR2 is SQIVND (reference sequence). Trimming took 2 bases from V and 4 from J, leaving 9 bases between them. CDR3 residues: CASSIWGTGANVLTF. The CDR3 nucleotides are TGTGCCAGTAGTATATGGGGGACAGGGGCCAACGTCCTGACTTTC.

The chain uses TRBV3-1 (or the pseudogene TRBV3-2) and TRBJ2-3; TRBD2 might be the D (6 bases). Germline V lookup: CDR1 LGHDT, CDR2 YNNKEL (reference sequence). V shed 5 bases and J shed 5 bases, with 14 bases lying between them. This CDR3 contains 14 residues. The CDR3 loop is CASSSGTVRDTQYF. The CDR3, as DNA: TGTGCCAGCAGCTCCGGGACTGTACGAGATACGCAGTATTTT.

The chain links TRBV7-2 to TRBJ1-5, with D possibly matching TRBD1 (5 bases). Germline CDR1 SGHTA, CDR2 FQGNSA. The CDR3 loop spans 12 amino acids. V lost 5 bases and J 6 bases, leaving 8 bases between the germline ends. The CDR3 is CASSPGFQPQHF. In DNA, the CDR3 is TGTGCCAGCAGCCCAGGGTTTCAGCCCCAGCATTTT.

This rearrangement joins TRBV7-9 to TRBJ1-1; the D is unclear. The V end lost 1 base, the J end lost 4 bases, and 22 bases lay between the germline ends. CDR3 length equals 18 residues. Germline assignment: CDR1 SEHNR and CDR2 FQNEAQ (reference sequence). The CDR3 DNA is TGTGCCAGCAGCTTAGGAAGAAAAGGGCGAGGGTTAAGCACTGAAGCTTTCTTT. It codes for CASSLGRKGRGLSTEAFF.

The chain carries TRBV2 and TRBJ1-2, with 8 bases identical to TRBD1. Germline CDR1 and CDR2: SNHLY and FYNNEI. Trimming removed 9 bases from V and 1 base from J; junction bases left unmatched: 7. The CDR3 is 14 residues long. The CDR3 reads CASSRDRNNYGYTF. The CDR3 nucleotides read TGTGCCAGTTCTAGGGACAGGAATAACTATGGCTACACCTTC.

The V gene is TRBV4-1, the J gene TRBJ2-7; 9 nucleotides agree with TRBD1. The CDR3 runs 15 residues. Germline V lookup: CDR1 MGHRA, CDR2 YSYEKL. J gave up 8 bases and V 0 bases, and 8 bases lay outside the gene matches. DNA for the CDR3: TGCGCCAGCAGCCAAGAGTCTGGGACAGGGTACAAGCAGTACTTC. Residues: CASSQESGTGYKQYF.

V gene TRBV6-1 combines with J gene TRBJ1-5; D may be TRBD1 (5 bases). V was cut by 1 base and J by 9 bases, with 10 bases left in between. The V gene's germline CDR1 is MNHNS and CDR2 SASEGT. The CDR3 sequence is 13 residues long. CDR3 residues: CASSEVVQGPQHF. The CDR3, as DNA: TGTGCCAGCAGTGAAGTCGTCCAGGGGCCCCAGCATTTT.

The genes are TRBV5-5 and TRBJ2-3; D is undetermined. Trimming pared 0 bases from V and 5 bases from J, leaving 7 bases between. CDR1 is SGHKS, CDR2 YYEKEE, per germline (reference sequence). This CDR3 is built from 13 residues. The CDR3 reads CASSLESRDTQYF. CDR3 DNA sequence: TGTGCCAGCAGCTTGGAGTCGAGAGATACGCAGTATTTT.